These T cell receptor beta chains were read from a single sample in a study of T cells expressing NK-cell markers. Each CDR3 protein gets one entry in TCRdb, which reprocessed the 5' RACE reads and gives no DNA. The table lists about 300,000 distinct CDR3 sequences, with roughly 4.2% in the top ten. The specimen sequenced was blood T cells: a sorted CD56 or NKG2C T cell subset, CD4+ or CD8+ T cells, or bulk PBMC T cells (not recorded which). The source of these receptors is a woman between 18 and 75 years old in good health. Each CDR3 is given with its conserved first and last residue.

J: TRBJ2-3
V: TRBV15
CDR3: CATSRDRVGGADTQYF

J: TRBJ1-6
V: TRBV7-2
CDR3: CASSFSSYNSPLHF

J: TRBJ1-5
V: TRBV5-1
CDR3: CASSLGQGNNQPQHF

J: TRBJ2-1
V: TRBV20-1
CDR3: CSAGGGGEEQFF

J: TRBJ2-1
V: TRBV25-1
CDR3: CASSRGGSDEQFF

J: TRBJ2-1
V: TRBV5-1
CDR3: CASSTLWADSYNEQFF

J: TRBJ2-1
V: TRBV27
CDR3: CASSSVASGRASYNEQFF

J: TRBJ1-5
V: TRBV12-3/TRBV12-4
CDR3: CASSLDRGHQPQHF

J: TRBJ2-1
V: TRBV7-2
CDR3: CASSRAGGGYNEQFF

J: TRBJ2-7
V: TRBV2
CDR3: CARRDISEQYF

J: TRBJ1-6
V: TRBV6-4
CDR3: CASSDSYGNSPLHF

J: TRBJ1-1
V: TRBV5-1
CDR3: CASSLVGDGGTEAFF

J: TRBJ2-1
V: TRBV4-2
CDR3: CASSQEPLTSETYNEQFF

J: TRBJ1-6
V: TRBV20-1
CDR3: CSASEGGRGYSPLHF

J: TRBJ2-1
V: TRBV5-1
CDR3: CASSMYTGTARQFF

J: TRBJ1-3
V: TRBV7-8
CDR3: CASRPARGGNTIYF

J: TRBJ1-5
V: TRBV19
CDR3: CASSISGINQPQHF

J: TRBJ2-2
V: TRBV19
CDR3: CASSLGTYTGELFF

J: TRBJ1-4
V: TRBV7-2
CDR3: CASSLAMAEKLFF

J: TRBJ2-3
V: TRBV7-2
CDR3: CASRPTGTSGDTQYF

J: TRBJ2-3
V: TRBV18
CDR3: CASSPRLAGTDTQYF

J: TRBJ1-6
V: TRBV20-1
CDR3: CSARVQGAYNSPLHF

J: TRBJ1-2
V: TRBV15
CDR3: CATSRASGQGGGYTF

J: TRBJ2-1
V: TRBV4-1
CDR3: CASSLSGGAFYEQFF

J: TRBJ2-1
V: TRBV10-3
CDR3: CAIRARQGVSEQFF

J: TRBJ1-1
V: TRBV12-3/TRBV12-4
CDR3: CASSLEGSTEAFF

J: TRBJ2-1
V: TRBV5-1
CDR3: CASSIVAGGPNNDQFF

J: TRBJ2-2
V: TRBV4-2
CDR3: CASSQETVGELFF

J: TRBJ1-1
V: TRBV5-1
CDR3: CASSQTTGQGGEAFF

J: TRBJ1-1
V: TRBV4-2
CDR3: CASSQSTGNTEAFF

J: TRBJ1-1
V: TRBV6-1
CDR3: CASSADRFTEAFF

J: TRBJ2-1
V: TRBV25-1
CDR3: CASSGQVYHEQFF

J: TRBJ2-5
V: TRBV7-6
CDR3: CASSLDGLVQETQYF

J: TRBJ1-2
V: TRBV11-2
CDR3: CASSLKALSGYTF

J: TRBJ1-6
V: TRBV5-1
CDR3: CASSGRGVSYNSPLHF

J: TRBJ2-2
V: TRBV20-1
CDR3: CSAPKRTGELFF

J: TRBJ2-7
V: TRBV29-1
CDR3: CSVGQDSYEQYF

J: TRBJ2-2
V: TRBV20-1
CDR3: CSARGLAGITGELFF

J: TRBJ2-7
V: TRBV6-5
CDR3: CASSSPGHLFYEQYF

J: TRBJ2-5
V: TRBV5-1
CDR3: CASSGGILETQYF

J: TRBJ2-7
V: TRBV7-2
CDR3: CASSLGLAGSEQYF

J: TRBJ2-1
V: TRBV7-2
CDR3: CASSLTGTYNEQFF

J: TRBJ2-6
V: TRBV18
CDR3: CASSPSTRLAAGANVLTF

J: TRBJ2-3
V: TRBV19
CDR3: CASRNSGRRADTQYF

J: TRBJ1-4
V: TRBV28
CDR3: CASRRIGQGWEKLFF

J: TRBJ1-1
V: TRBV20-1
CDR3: CSARKEGVGTEAFF

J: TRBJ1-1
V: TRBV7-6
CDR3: CASSLAGHENTEAFF

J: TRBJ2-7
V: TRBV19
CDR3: CASSTPGQLYDQYF

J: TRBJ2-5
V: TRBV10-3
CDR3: CAIKSDRVAQETQYF

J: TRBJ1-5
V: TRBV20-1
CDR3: CSASLGTGLNQPQHF

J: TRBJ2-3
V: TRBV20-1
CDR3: CSATSGRFTDTQYF

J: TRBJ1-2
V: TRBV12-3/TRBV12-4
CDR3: CASSLEKGRGYTF

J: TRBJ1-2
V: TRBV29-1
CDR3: CSGGTGSNYGYTF

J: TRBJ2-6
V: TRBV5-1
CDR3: CASSLGGGSGANVLTF

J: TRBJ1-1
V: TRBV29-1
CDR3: CSAPDNSGGIAFF

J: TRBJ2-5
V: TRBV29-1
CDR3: CSVEQQSETQYF